The T cell receptor beta chain under discussion was sequenced for a study of chemoradiotherapy in HPV16-positive cancers (dated by TCRdb to 2022 to 2024). As for the study more broadly: Using functional T-cell assays on cells from a couple of HPV16-positive patients, the researchers defined candidate HPV-specific T-cell clones and common TCR motifs. The study asked whether T-cell immunity against the HPV oncoproteins E6 and E7 changes during chemoradiotherapy and whether it affects survival. The candidate HPV-specific TCRs and motifs were then tracked in TCR repertoires from over 85 patients with HPV-related cancers. The investigation overall reported the following: Expansion of candidate HPV-specific clones and E7-related TCR motifs was observed in the tumor microenvironment during treatment, whereas no such expansion was observed for non-HPV-specific T cells. The functional definition of HPV-specific T cells came from only a couple of HPV16-positive patients, and the survival association was reported for HPV16-positive patients. Among HPV16-positive patients, expansion of HPV-responsive T cells during chemoradiotherapy was associated with better recurrence-free survival.

Sequences LGHNA (CDR1) and YNFKEQ (CDR2) are obtained from the germline V gene. Reading from cysteine to phenylalanine, the CDR3 counts 14 amino acids. Only the CDR3 DNA stays, 42 bases, in frame from base 1. V is pruned by 5 bases and J by 9 bases, leaving 10 bases of the junction without a gene match. The library was made by the immunoSEQ multiplex PCR assay. TCRdb stores this immuneACCESS table with in-frame sequences only. Part of the clones is absent; in the studies checked, under half of the shortfall reflects unresolved V genes, and no reason is known for the rest. The sample contains 8,500 to 9,000 clones, 74% of them found a single time. The ten largest clones add up to roughly 9.1% of the sample. In regard to this clone: Its cognate antigen has yet to be identified. One base away there is no much larger clone; base qualities are not given.

Repertoires were sampled multiple times during chemoradiotherapy, which allowed clonal expansion in the tumor microenvironment to be followed. Sample collection occurred from a patient who underwent chemoradiotherapy. The source is a human donor with HPV-associated anogenital cancer. The receptor chain draws on TRBV4-2 and TRBJ2-1; 7 bases in between match TRBD2. The CDR3 loop reads CASSILGRESEQFF. The nucleotides are TGTGCCAGCAGCATCCTTGGGCGGGAGAGTGAGCAGTTCTTC.